Listed here are 9 T cell receptor beta chains from one sample, sequenced in a study of cytomegalovirus exposure and HLA in healthy donors. PCR primers comprised 60 Vbeta and 13 Jbeta primers. Sequencing was performed with immunoSEQ multiplex PCR; in TCRdb, only in-frame clones are kept and a portion is missing. Found here are about 200,000 clones, 12% of them singletons; the top ten hold more than 7%. The sequencing input was PBMCs. The source of these receptors is a man in his fifties or sixties in good health and CMV-seropositive.

This clone was counted only a few times. The V gene is TRBV5-1, the J gene TRBJ1-1; D unclear. The germline gives CDR1 SGHRS, CDR2 YFSETQ. The V gene lost 0 bases and the J gene lost 4 bases, with 10 bases spanning the gap. CDR3 length: 14 amino acids. The CDR3 loop reads CASSLVPESTEAFF. In DNA form, the CDR3 reads TGCGCCAGCAGCTTGGTCCCTGAGAGCACTGAAGCTTTCTTT.

Only a few counts were recorded for this clone. This chain joins TRBV18 and TRBJ1-2; D perhaps matches TRBD1 (5 bases). V lost 3 bases and J lost 0, with 11 bases in between. Germline V gives CDR1 KGHSH, CDR2 LQKENI. CDR3 length equals 15 residues. CDR3: CASSPTGVPNYGYTF. CDR3 sequence (DNA): TGTGCCAGCTCACCCACAGGAGTTCCTAACTATGGCTACACCTTC.

V is TRBV27 and J is TRBJ2-7; 8 bases agree with TRBD2. V was clipped by 2 bases and J by 0 bases; unmatched bases: 9. The CDR3 covers 17 residues. From germline, CDR1 is MNHEY and CDR2 SMNVEV (reference sequence). For the CDR3, the DNA is TGTGCCAGCAGTTTAGCGGGGGGAGTTATACCCTCCTACGAGCAGTACTTC. Protein sequence: CASSLAGGVIPSYEQYF.

The V and J genes are TRBV7-7 and TRBJ2-2; D is possibly TRBD1 (6 bases). Trimming pared 2 bases from V and 7 bases from J, leaving 11 bases between. Germline V gene sequence: CDR1 SSHAT, CDR2 FNYEAQ (reference sequence). The CDR3 has 14 amino acids. CDR3 DNA: TGTGCCAGCAGCTTAATTCAGGGGAGCGGGGAGCTGTTTTTT. Translation: CASSLIQGSGELFF.

The chain joins TRBV6-5 to TRBJ2-5; 12 bases align to TRBD2. The length of the CDR3 is 15 residues. The junction had 7 bases not matched to a gene; V was cut back by 5 bases and J by 6 bases. Germline V gives CDR1 MNHEY, CDR2 SVGAGI. Here the CDR3 DNA reads TGTGCCAGCAGTCCTAGCGGGGGGGCCTCGCAGACCCAGTACTTC. It is translated as CASSPSGGASQTQYF.

This clone came up a few times. This sequence joins TRBV20-1 and TRBJ1-1; no definite D call. V dropped 6 bases and J dropped 1 base, with 6 bases sitting between them. Germline CDR1 is DFQATT and CDR2 is SNEGSKA (reference sequence). There are 11 residues in the CDR3. The CDR3 DNA sequence: TGCAGTGCCCAGGAGAACACTGAAGCTTTCTTT. Amino acid sequence: CSAQENTEAFF.

This clone was detected only a few times. This CDR3 is also generated by other DNA sequences in the sample. The chain has TRBV6-6 and TRBJ2-5, with D uncertain. With 6 bases removed from V and 0 bases from J, the gap between germline ends came to 17 bases. CDR1 is MNHNY, CDR2 SVGAGI, per germline (reference sequence). The CDR3 has 16 amino acids. The CDR3 loop is CASSSLWQAYQETQYF. CDR3 DNA sequence: TGTGCCAGCAGCTCTCTCTGGCAGGCGTACCAAGAGACCCAGTACTTC.

The V call is TRBV2, the J call TRBJ1-1; 7 positions agree with TRBD1. The CDR3 has 15 residues. V shed 4 bases and J 1 base; nucleotides not matched to a gene: 6. Germline CDR1 SNHLY, CDR2 FYNNEI. CDR3 amino acids: CASSAGRGWNTEAFF. The CDR3 DNA follows: TGTGCCAGCAGTGCAGGCAGGGGGTGGAACACTGAAGCTTTCTTT.

This clone came up a few times. The genes are TRBV30 and TRBJ1-5, with D possibly being TRBD1 (5 bases). The V and J ends lost 6 bases and 4 bases respectively, with 13 bases between them. The CDR3 length is 13 residues. Germline loops: CDR1 GTSNPN, CDR2 SVGIG (reference sequence). This chain's CDR3 is CACGTSQNQPQHF. The CDR3 bases are TGTGCCTGCGGGACTTCCCAGAATCAGCCCCAGCATTTT. The full variable domain, completed using reference TRBV30 and TRBJ1-5, is SQTIHQWPATLVQPVGSPLSLECTVEGTSNPNLYWYRQAAGRGLQLLFYSVGIGQISSEVPQNLSASRPQDRQFILSSKKLLLSDSGFYLCACGTSQNQPQHFGDGTRLSIL.